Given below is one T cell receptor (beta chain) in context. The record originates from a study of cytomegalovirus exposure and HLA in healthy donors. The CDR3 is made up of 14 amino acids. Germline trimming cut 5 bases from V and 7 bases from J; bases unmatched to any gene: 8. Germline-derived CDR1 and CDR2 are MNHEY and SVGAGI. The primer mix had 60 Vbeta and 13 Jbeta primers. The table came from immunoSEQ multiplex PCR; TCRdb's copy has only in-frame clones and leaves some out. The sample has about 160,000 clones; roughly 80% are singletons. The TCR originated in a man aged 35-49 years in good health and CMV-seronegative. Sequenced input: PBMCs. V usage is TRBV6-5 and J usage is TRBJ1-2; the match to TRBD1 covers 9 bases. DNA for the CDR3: TGTGCCAGCAGTCGACGGGACAGGGCCGGTGGCTACACCTTC. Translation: CASSRRDRAGGYTF.